This T cell receptor beta chain came from a study of beta chain features in type 1 diabetes. This clone has more than one count but fewer than ten. What it binds is unknown. Isolation of CD4+ naive, central memory, regulatory and stem cell-like memory cells was achieved by sorting via CD45RO/CCR7/CD25/CD127/CD95/CD27. Sorted populations all had greater than 95% purity. V dropped 6 bases and J dropped 1; count of bases not matched to a gene: 4. The length of the CDR3 is 14 residues. Germline-derived CDR1 and CDR2 are MDHEN and SYDVKM. Study-wide points: In every one of the four CD4+ subsets, TCRB CDR3s were moderately but significantly shorter in Type 1 diabetes patients.

Since all of the isolated RNA was reverse transcribed, expressed TCRB transcripts were what got sequenced. The method was immunoSEQ multiplex PCR; TCRdb's version includes in-frame clones alone and lacks a portion of them. The sample lists some 250,000 clones, 25% to 30% occurring once. This sequence originates from a man aged 25-45 years in good health. The chain is built from TRBV28 and TRBJ1-1; 8 bases align to TRBD1. The sequenced sample consisted of central memory CD4+ T cells from blood. CDR3 protein: CASRIGQGNTEAFF. CDR3 nucleotide sequence: TGTGCCAGCAGAATCGGACAGGGGAACACTGAAGCTTTCTTT.